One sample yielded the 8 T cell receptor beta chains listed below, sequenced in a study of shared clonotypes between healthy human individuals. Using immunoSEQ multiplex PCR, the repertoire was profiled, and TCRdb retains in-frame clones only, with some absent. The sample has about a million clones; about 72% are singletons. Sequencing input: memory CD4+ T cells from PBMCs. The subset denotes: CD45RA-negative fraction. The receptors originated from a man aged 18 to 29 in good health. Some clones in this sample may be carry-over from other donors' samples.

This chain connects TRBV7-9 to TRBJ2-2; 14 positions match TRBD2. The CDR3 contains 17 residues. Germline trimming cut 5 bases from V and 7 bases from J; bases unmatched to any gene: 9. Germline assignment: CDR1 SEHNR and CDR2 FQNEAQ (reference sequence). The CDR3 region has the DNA TGTGCCAGCAGCCGACCGGGACTAGCGGGAGTTTACGGGGAGCTGTTTTTT. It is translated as CASSRPGLAGVYGELFF.

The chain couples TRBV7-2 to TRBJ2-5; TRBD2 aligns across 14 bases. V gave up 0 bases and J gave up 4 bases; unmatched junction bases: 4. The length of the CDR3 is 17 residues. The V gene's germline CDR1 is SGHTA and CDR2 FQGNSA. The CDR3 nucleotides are TGTGCCAGCAGCTTAGCTCGACTAGCGGGAGGGATAGAGACCCAGTACTTC. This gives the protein CASSLARLAGGIETQYF.

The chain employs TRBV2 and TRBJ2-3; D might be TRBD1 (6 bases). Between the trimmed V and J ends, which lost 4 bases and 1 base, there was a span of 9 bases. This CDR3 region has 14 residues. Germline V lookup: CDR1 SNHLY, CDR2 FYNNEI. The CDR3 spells CASSANRGTDTQYF. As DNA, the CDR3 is TGTGCCAGCAGTGCAAACAGGGGCACAGATACGCAGTATTTT. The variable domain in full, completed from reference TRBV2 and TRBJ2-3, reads EPEVTQTPSHQVTQMGQEVILRCVPISNHLYFYWYRQILGQKVEFLVSFYNNEISEKSEIFDDQFSVERPDGSNFTLKIRSTKLEDSAMYFCASSANRGTDTQYFGPGTRLTVL.

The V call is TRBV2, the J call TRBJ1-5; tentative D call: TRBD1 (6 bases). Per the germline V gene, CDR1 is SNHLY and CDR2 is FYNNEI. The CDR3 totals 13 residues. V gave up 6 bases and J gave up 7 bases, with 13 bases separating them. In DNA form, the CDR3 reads TGTGCCAGCAGGGCAGGGGCGGGCCAGCCCCAGCATTTT. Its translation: CASRAGAGQPQHF. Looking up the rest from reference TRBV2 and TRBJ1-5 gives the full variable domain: EPEVTQTPSHQVTQMGQEVILRCVPISNHLYFYWYRQILGQKVEFLVSFYNNEISEKSEIFDDQFSVERPDGSNFTLKIRSTKLEDSAMYFCASRAGAGQPQHFGDGTRLSIL.

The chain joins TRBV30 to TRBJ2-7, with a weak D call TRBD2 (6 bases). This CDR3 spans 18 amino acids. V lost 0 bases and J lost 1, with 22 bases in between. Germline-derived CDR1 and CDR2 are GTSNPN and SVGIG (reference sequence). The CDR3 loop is CAWSVRYGSGYGSYEQYF. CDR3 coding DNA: TGTGCCTGGAGTGTACGGTACGGGAGCGGGTATGGGTCCTACGAGCAGTACTTC.

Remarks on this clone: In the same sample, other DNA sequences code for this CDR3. The CDR3 loop reads CASSPRQETQYF. CDR3 nucleotide sequence: TGTGCCAGCTCACCACGGCAAGAGACCCAGTACTTC. This chain connects TRBV18 to TRBJ2-5; no firm D call. V lost 1 base and J lost 2, with 2 bases in between. The CDR3 covers 12 residues. Looked up from germline, CDR1 is KGHSH and CDR2 is LQKENI.

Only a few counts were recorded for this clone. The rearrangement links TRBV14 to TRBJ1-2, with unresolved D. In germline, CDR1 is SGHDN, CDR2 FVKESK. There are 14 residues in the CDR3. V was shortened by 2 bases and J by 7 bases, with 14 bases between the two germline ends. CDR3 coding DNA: TGTGCCAGCAGCCAATCAACCTGGCTGGGTGGCTACACCTTC. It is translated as CASSQSTWLGGYTF.

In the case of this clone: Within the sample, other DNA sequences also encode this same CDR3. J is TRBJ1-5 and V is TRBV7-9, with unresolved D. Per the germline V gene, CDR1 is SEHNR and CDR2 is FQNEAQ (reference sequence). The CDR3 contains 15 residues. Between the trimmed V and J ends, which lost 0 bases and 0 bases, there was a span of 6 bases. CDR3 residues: CASSLAGGSNQPQHF. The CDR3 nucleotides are TGTGCCAGCAGCTTAGCGGGCGGTAGCAATCAGCCCCAGCATTTT.